This entry is about one T cell receptor beta chain. Its antigen remains unidentified. At one end, the junction sequence differs from germline, possibly due to a read error. The template for TCR beta VDJ and CDR3 sequence profiling was genomic DNA. TCRdb processed the reads anew with MiXCR; each CDR3 protein has one entry. The sample shows hundreds of thousands of distinct CDR3 sequences, just under 70% of them seen only once. This record comes from a study of CD8+CD57+ T cells in acquired aplastic anemia. Study-wide background: Recorded DNA amounts for sorted CD4+ and CD8+ cells had an average of approximately 2.9 ug.

Overall study findings and caveats: Patients shared about 30 CD8+ CDR3 sequences with controls.

The source is a human donor in good health, serving as a control. Sequencing was performed on sorted CD4+, CD8+, or CD8+CD57+ T cells (not recorded which) from PBMCs.

The CDR3 reads CASSAGSRAEAFF. CDR3 DNA sequence: TGTGCCAGCAGCGCAGGGAGCCGGGCAGAAGCCTTCTTC. V usage is TRBV9 and J usage is TRBJ1-2; possible D gene TRBD1, 5 bases. The CDR3 has 13 residues. Per germline, CDR1 SGDLS and CDR2 YYNGEE.